This TCR beta chain originates from a study of shared clonotypes between healthy human individuals. Turning to the study itself: The study drew on two women and three men aged 18 to 49 as donors. The study, taken as a whole, reports: Clonotypes that were shared across a handful of donors made up roughly 5.2% of naive CD4 clonotypes. Clonotypes shared by all four donors outscored non-shared clonotypes in generation probability.

Note on this clone: The target antigen is unknown.

V lost 2 bases and J 4 bases, leaving 5 bases between the germline ends. The germline gives CDR1 SEHNR, CDR2 FQNEAQ (reference sequence). The CDR3 covers 12 residues. The input for sorted-subset replicate PCRs was around 200 ng DNA, 25,000 to 35,000 T cell genomes. Profiling relied on immunoSEQ multiplex PCR, and the TCRdb table lists in-frame clones only, not all of them. The repertoire has 2 million to 2.5 million clones, around 95% of them found once; the top ten carry around 0.13%. The chain is built from TRBV7-9 and TRBJ1-2; no firm D call. Material for sequencing was naive CD4+ T cells sorted from blood. Regarding subset: CD45RA+ positively selected. The origin of this receptor is a young man in good health. The DNA for the CDR3 is TGTGCCAGCAGCTTATTGTCCTATGGCTACACCTTC. Protein product: CASSLLSYGYTF.